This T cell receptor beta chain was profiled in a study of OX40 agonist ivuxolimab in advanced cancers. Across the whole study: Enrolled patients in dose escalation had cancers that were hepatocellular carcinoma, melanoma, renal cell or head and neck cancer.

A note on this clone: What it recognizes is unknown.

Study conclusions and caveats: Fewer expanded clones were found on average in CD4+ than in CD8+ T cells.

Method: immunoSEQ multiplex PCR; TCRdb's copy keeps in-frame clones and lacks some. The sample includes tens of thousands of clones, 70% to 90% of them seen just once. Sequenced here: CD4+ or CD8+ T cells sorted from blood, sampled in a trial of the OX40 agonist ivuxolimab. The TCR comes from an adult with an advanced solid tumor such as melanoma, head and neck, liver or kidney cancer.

The CDR3 sequence is CASSVGRGPLGDTQYF. Written as DNA, the CDR3 is TGTGCCAGCAGCGTAGGGCGGGGACCCCTGGGAGATACGCAGTATTTT. The genes are TRBV9 and TRBJ2-3, with D perhaps matching TRBD2 (6 bases). Trimming shortened V by 0 bases and J by 5 bases, and 16 bases separated the two germline ends. Per germline, CDR1 SGDLS and CDR2 YYNGEE. The CDR3 is made up of 16 amino acids.